This TCR beta chain was documented in a study of blood T cell repertoires in COVID-19. Study summary: T cells, B-cell-depleted T cells, or PBMCs provided the cDNA or gDNA that served as material.

CDR1 and CDR2 (germline): GTSNPN, SVGIG (reference sequence). This CDR3 spans 15 amino acids. Trimming left V 0 bases short and J 6 bases short, with 18 bases between. Original processing methods: Amplified reference gene primers provided the basis for estimating nucleated cell counts. Data came from immunoSEQ multiplex PCR; TCRdb stores just in-frame clones and leaves some out. V, J and clone size were drawn from that table, and D and trimming were deduced from the DNA. The sample lists around 200,000 clones, roughly 86% occurring once. Sequencing input: peripheral blood. The source of this sequence is a man in his forties or fifties with active or convalescent COVID-19. The gene calls are TRBV30 and TRBJ2-7; D perhaps matches TRBD1 (5 bases). The CDR3 loop reads CAWSVRVSGHREQYF. CDR3 DNA sequence: TGTGCCTGGAGTGTACGAGTCTCAGGGCACCGCGAGCAGTACTTC. The full variable domain, in which reference TRBV30 and TRBJ2-7 provide the parts outside the CDR3, is SQTIHQWPATLVQPVGSPLSLECTVEGTSNPNLYWYRQAAGRGLQLLFYSVGIGQISSEVPQNLSASRPQDRQFILSSKKLLLSDSGFYLCAWSVRVSGHREQYFGPGTRLTVT.